This TCR beta chain stems from a study of glioma-infiltrating T cells after dendritic cell vaccination. The PCR used 60 V beta and 13 J beta primers. Libraries were prepared by immunoSEQ multiplex PCR; TCRdb keeps only in-frame clonotypes and omits some of them. This table has fewer than 85,000 clones, 81% appearing once. Study-level results: Longer survival after dendritic cell vaccination followed higher pretreatment TIL content.

The CDR3 totals 17 residues. Per germline, CDR1 ENHRY and CDR2 SYGVKD. With 3 bases removed from V and 2 bases from J, the gap between germline ends came to 19 bases. This clone was seen only a few times. Its antigen is currently unknown. The sequence was collected from a human donor with glioblastoma. Sequenced material: blood, taken before dendritic cell vaccination. The chain couples TRBV10-3 to TRBJ1-2; possible D gene TRBD1, 5 bases. In DNA, the CDR3 is TGTGCCATCAGTGAATCGGGTGGCATGGGGGGGAACTATGGCTACACCTTC. Protein: CAISESGGMGGNYGYTF.